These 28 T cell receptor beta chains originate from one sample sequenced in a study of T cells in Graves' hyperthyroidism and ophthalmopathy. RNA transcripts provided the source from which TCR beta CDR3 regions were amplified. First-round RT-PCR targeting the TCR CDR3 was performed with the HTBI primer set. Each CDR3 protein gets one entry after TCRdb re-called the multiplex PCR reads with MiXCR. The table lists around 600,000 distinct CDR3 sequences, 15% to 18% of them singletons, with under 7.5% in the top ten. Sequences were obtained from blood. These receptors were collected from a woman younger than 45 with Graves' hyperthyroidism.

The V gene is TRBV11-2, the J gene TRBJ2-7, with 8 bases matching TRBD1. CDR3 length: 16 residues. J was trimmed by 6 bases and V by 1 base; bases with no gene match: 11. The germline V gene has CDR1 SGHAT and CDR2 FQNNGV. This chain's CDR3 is CASSLVSRTGFLEQYF. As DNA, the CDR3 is TGTGCCAGCAGCTTAGTCTCCAGGACAGGGTTCCTCGAGCAGTACTTC.

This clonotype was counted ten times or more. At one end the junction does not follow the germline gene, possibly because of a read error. DNA for the CDR3: TGTGCCAGCAGTTACAGGAGTCTAGTCTCCCACGAGCAGTACTTC. Residues: CASSYRSLVSHEQYF. The V call is TRBV6-5, the J call TRBJ2-7; unclear D gene. Germline CDR1 is MNHEY and CDR2 is SVGAGI. The CDR3 is made up of 15 amino acids.

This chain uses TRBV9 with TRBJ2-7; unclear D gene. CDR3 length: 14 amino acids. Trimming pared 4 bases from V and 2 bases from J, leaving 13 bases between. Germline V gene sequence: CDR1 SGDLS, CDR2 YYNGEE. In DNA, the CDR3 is TGTGCCAGCAGCACAACCCCCCTCGCCTACGAGCAGTACTTC. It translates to CASSTTPLAYEQYF.

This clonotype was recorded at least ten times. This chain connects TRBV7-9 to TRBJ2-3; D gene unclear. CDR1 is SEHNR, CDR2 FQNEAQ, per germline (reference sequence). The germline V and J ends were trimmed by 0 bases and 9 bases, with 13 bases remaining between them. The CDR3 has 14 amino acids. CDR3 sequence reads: CASSLAVGTQTQYF. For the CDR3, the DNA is TGTGCCAGCAGCTTAGCGGTGGGCACCCAAACGCAGTATTTT.

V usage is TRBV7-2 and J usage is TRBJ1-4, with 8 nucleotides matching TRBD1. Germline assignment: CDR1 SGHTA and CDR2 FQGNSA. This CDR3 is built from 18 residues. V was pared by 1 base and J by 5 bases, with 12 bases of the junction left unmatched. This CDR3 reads CASSLDHRSGGANEKLFF. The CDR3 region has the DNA TGTGCCAGCAGCTTAGATCATCGATCAGGGGGCGCGAATGAAAAACTGTTTTTT.

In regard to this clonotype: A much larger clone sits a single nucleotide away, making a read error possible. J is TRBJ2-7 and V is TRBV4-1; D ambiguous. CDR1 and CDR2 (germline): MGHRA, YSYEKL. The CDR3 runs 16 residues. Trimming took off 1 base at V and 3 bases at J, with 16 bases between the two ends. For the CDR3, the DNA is TGCGCCAGCAGCCAAGTTGACCCGCCGCATAGCTACGAGCAGTACTTC. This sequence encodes CASSQVDPPHSYEQYF.

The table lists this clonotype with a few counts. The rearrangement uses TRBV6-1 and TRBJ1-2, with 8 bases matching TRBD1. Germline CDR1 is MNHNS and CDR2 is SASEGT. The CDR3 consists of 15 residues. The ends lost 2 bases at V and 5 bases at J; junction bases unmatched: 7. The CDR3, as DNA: TGTGCCAGCAGTGAAATGACAGGGGCGGGGTATGGCTACACCTTC. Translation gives CASSEMTGAGYGYTF.

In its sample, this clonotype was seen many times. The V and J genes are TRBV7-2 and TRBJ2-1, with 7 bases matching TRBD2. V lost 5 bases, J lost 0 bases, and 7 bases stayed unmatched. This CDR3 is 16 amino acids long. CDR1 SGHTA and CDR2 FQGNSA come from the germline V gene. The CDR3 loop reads CASSASRGNSYNEQFF. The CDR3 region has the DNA TGTGCCAGCAGCGCTTCGCGGGGGAACTCCTACAATGAGCAGTTCTTC.

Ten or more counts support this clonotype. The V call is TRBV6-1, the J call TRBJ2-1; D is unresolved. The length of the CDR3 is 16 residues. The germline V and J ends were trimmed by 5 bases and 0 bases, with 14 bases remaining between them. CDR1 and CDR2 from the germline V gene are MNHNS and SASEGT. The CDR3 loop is CASSPETPRSYNEQFF. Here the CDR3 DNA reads TGTGCCAGCAGTCCAGAGACTCCTCGCTCCTACAATGAGCAGTTCTTC.

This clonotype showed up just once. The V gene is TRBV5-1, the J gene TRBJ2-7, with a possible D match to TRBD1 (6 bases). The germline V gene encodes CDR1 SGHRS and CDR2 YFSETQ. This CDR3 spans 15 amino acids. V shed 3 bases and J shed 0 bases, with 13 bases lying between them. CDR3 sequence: CASSSGVQTSYEQYF. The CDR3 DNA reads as TGCGCCAGCAGCTCAGGGGTACAGACCTCCTACGAGCAGTACTTC. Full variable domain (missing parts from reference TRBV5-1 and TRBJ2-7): KAGVTQTPRYLIKTRGQQVTLSCSPISGHRSVSWYQQTPGQGLQFLFEYFSETQRNKGNFPGRFSGRQFSNSRSEMNVSTLELGDSALYLCASSSGVQTSYEQYFGPGTRLTVT.

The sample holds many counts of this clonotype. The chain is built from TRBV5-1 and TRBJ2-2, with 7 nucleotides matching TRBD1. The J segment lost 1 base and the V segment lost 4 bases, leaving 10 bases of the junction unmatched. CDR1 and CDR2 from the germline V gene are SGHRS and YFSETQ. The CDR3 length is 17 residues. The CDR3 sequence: CASSPTVTGLNTGELFF. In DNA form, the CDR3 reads TGCGCCAGCAGCCCCACAGTGACAGGGCTGAACACCGGGGAGCTGTTTTTT.

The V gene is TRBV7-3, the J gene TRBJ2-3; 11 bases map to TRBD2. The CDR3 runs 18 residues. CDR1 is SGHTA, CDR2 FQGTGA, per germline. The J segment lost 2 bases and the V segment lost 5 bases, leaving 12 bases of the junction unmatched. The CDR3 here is CASSLNPTSGINTDTQYF. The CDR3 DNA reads TGTGCCAGCAGCCTTAACCCGACTAGCGGGATAAACACAGATACGCAGTATTTT.

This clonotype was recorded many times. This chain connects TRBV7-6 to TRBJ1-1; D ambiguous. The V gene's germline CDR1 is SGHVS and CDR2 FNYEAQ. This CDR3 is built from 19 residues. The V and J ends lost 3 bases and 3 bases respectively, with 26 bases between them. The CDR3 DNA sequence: TGTGCCAGCAGCTTTGGAAGGCTAGGGTTCGGTAGGAGCTACACTGAAGCTTTCTTT. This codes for CASSFGRLGFGRSYTEAFF.

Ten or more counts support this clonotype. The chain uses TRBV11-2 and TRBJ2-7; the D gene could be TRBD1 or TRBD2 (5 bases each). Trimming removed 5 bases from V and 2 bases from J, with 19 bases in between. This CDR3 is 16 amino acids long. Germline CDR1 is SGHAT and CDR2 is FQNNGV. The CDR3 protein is CASSPPGRTRPYEQYF. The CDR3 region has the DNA TGTGCCAGCAGCCCACCGGGACGCACGAGGCCCTACGAGCAGTACTTC.

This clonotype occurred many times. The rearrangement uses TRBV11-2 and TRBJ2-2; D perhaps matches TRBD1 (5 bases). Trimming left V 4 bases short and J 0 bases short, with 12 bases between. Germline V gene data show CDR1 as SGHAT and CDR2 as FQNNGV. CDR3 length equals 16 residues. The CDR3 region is CASSSQALTNTGELFF. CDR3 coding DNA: TGTGCCAGCAGCTCACAGGCCCTCACGAACACCGGGGAGCTGTTTTTT.

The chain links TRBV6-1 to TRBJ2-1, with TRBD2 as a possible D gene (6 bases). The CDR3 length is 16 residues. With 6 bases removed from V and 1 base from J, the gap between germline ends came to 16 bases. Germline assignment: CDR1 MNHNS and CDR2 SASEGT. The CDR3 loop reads CASSPGRGASYNEQFF. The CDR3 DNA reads TGTGCCAGCAGCCCAGGGCGGGGAGCGTCCTACAATGAGCAGTTCTTC.

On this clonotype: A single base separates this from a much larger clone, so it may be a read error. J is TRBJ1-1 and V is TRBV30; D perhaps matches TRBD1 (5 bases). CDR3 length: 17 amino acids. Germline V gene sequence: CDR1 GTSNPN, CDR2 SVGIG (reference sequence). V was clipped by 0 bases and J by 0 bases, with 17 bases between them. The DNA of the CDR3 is TGTGCCTGGAGTGTATTTTGGATGGGGACTTTGAACACTGAAGCTTTCTTT. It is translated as CAWSVFWMGTLNTEAFF.

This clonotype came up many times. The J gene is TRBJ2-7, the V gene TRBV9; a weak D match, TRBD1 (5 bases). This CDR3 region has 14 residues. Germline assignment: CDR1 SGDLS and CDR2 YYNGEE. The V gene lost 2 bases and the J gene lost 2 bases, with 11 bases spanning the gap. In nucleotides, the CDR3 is TGTGCCAGCAGCGTGGGAAGGGGAACCTACGAGCAGTACTTC. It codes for CASSVGRGTYEQYF.

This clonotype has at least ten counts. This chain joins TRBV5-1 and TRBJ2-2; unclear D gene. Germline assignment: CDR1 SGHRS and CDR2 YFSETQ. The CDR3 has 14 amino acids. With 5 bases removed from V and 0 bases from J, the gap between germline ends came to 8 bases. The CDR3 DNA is TGCGCCAGCAGGGTCGTACCGAACACCGGGGAGCTGTTTTTT. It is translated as CASRVVPNTGELFF.

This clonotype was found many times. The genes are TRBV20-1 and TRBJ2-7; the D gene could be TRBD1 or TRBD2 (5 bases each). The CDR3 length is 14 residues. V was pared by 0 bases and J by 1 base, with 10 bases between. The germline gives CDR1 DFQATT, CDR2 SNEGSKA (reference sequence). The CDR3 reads CSARDRGASYEQYF. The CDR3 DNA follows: TGCAGTGCTAGAGATCGGGGCGCTTCCTACGAGCAGTACTTC.

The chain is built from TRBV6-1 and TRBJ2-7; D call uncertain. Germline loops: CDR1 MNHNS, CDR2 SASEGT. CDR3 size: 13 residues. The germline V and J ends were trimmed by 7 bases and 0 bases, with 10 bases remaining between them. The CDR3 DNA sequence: TGTGCCAGCAATATCAGGAGCTCCTACGAGCAGTACTTC. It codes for CASNIRSSYEQYF.

The CDR3: CASRRASSTDTQYF. The CDR3 nucleotides are TGTGCCAGCAGGCGGGCCTCTAGCACAGATACGCAGTATTTT. V gene TRBV6-2 or TRBV6-3 combines with J gene TRBJ2-3; D is possibly TRBD2 (5 bases). CDR3 length equals 14 residues. Trimming took 6 bases from V and 0 from J, leaving 10 bases between them. The germline gives CDR1 MNHEY, CDR2 SVGEGT.

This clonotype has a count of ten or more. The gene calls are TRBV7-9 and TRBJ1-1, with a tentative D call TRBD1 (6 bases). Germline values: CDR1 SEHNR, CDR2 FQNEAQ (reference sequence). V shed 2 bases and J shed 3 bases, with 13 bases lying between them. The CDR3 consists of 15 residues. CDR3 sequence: CASSLRGAGDTEAFF. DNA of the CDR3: TGTGCCAGCAGCTTACGCGGGGCAGGGGACACTGAAGCTTTCTTT.

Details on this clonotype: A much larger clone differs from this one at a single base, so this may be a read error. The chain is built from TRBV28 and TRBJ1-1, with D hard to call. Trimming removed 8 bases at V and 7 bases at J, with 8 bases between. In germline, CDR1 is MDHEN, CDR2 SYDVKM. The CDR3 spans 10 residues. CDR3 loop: CASRDIEAFF. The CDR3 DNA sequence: TGTGCCAGCCGAGATATTGAAGCTTTCTTT.

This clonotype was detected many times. For the CDR3, the DNA is TGTGCCAGCAGCCAAGACTTAGGGGTTCGGGAGACCCAGTACTTC. Protein: CASSQDLGVRETQYF. V usage is TRBV3-1 and J usage is TRBJ2-5; D might be TRBD1 (5 bases). The CDR3 is 15 residues long. CDR1 is LGHDT and CDR2 is YNNKEL in the germline V gene (reference sequence). V lost 0 bases and J 5 bases, leaving 13 bases between the germline ends.

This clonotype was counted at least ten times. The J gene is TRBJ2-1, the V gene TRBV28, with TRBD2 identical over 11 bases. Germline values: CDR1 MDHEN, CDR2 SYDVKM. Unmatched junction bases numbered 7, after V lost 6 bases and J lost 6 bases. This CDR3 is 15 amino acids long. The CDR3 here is CASSLASGRINEQFF. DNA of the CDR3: TGTGCCAGCAGCCTCGCTAGCGGGAGGATCAATGAGCAGTTCTTC. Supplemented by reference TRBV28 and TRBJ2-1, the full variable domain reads DVKVTQSSRYLVKRTGEKVFLECVQDMDHENMFWYRQDPGLGLRLIYFSYDVKMKEKGDIPEGYSVSREKKERFSLILESASTNQTSMYLCASSLASGRINEQFFGPGTRLTVL.

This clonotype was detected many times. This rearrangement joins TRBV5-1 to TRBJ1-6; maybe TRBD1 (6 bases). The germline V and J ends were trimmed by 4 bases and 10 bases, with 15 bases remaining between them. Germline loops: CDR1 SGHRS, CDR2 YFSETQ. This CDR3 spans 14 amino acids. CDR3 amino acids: CASSPGQVRSPLHF. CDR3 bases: TGCGCCAGCAGCCCGGGACAAGTACGATCACCCCTCCACTTT.

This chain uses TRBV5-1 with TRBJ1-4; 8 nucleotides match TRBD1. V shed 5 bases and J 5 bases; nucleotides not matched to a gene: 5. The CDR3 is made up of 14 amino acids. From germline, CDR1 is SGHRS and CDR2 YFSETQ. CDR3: CASSSGQVNEKLFF. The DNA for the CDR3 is TGCGCCAGCAGTTCGGGACAGGTGAATGAAAAACTGTTTTTT.